One and the same sample provided the 16 T cell receptor beta chains below, sequenced in a study of CD8+CD57+ T cells in acquired aplastic anemia. Researchers used genomic DNA as the template to profile TCR beta VDJ and CDR3. In TCRdb, the reads were re-called with MiXCR into one record per CDR3 protein. The sample lists hundreds of thousands of distinct CDR3 sequences, around 60% occurring once. Sequencing used sorted CD4+, CD8+, or CD8+CD57+ T cells (not recorded which) from PBMCs. The receptors shown here come from a human donor with severe aplastic anemia or a healthy control (not recorded which).

This clonotype was detected once. The chain is built from TRBV19 and TRBJ1-1; 7 bases align to TRBD1. V trimming: 3 bases; J trimming: 7 bases; junction bases outside the gene matches: 2. Germline V gives CDR1 LNHDA, CDR2 SQIVND (reference sequence). The CDR3 loop spans 12 amino acids. DNA for the CDR3: TGTGCCAGTAGTATCGACAGGGTTGAAGCTTTCTTT. Residues: CASSIDRVEAFF.

This chain connects TRBV20-1 to TRBJ2-7, with TRBD2 matching 7 bases. This CDR3 has 13 amino acids. Germline loops: CDR1 DFQATT, CDR2 SNEGSKA (reference sequence). V lost 3 bases, J lost 5 bases, and 7 bases stayed unmatched. The CDR3 DNA is TGCAGTGCTAGTCCAGCGGGGCTTAACGAGCAGTACTTC. This encodes CSASPAGLNEQYF.

This clonotype has a handful of counts. This sequence joins TRBV18 and TRBJ2-4, with unresolved D. Germline CDR1 is KGHSH and CDR2 is LQKENI. V lost 5 bases to trimming and J lost 0 bases, with 8 bases between them. The CDR3 loop spans 14 amino acids. The DNA of the CDR3 is TGTGCCAGCTCAAATCGATTAGCCAAAAACATTCAGTACTTC. It encodes CASSNRLAKNIQYF.

The chain is built from TRBV7-3 and TRBJ1-2; D remains ambiguous. This CDR3 is 14 amino acids long. Trimming cost V 3 bases and J 2 bases, with 10 bases left between them. CDR1 is SGHTA and CDR2 is FQGTGA in the germline V gene. CDR3 DNA sequence: TGTGCCAGCAGCTTGTCGGGCAGGAACTATGGCTACACCTTC. It encodes CASSLSGRNYGYTF.

Points on this clonotype: Sequence at one end of the junction differs from germline and may be a read error. The rearrangement links TRBV10-3 to TRBJ2-5, with a weak D call TRBD2 (6 bases). CDR1 is ENHRY and CDR2 is SYGVKD in the germline V gene. The CDR3 contains 12 residues. CDR3 sequence reads: CASSPNRGTQYF. The CDR3 nucleotides are TGTGCCAGCAGTCCAAATCGCGGGACTCAGTACTTC.

Turning to this clonotype: A single base separates this from a much larger clone, so it may be a read error. The rearrangement joins TRBV7-3 to TRBJ2-5; D possibly uses TRBD1 or TRBD2 (7 bases each). CDR3 length: 15 amino acids. Trimming left V 9 bases short and J 5 bases short, with 22 bases between. The germline CDR1 and CDR2 sequences are SGHTA and FQGTGA. The CDR3, as DNA: TGTGCCAGAAGCCCAGCAGGGGGGGCCTTGGAGACCCAGTACTTC. Its protein product is CARSPAGGALETQYF.

This clonotype was seen more than once but under ten times. The chain employs TRBV18 and TRBJ2-5; D unclear. The CDR3 sequence is 11 residues long. The V gene's germline CDR1 is KGHSH and CDR2 LQKENI. V gave up 3 bases and J gave up 4 bases, with 3 bases separating them. The CDR3 bases are TGTGCCAGCTCACCCCGAGAGACCCAGTACTTC. Translating gives CASSPRETQYF. Full variable domain (rest looked up from reference TRBV18 and TRBJ2-5): NAGVMQNPRHLVRRRGQEARLRCSPMKGHSHVYWYRQLPEEGLKFMVYLQKENIIDESGMPKERFSAEFPKEGPSILRIQQVVRGDSAAYFCASSPRETQYFGPGTRLLVL.

In regard to this clonotype: Germline and junction disagree at one end, which may indicate a read error. The chain joins TRBV7-2 to TRBJ1-2; D is perhaps TRBD1 (6 bases). There are 13 residues in the CDR3. CDR1 is SGHTA, CDR2 FQGNSA, per germline. In DNA form, the CDR3 reads TGCGCCAGCAGCCCAAGAGGACAGAATGGCTACACCTTC. Its translation: CASSPRGQNGYTF.

This clonotype was seen repeatedly, ten times or more. The chain couples TRBV9 to TRBJ1-4; TRBD1 agrees at 8 bases. The CDR3 is made up of 14 amino acids. The germline gives CDR1 SGDLS, CDR2 YYNGEE. After removal of 4 bases from V and 7 bases from J, the junction contained 6 bases not matched to a gene. DNA for the CDR3: TGTGCCAGCAGCCCCGACAGGGGTCGTGAAAAACTGTTTTTT. Translating gives CASSPDRGREKLFF.

In this sample, this clonotype turned up many times. V usage is TRBV3-2 and J usage is TRBJ2-7. TRBV3-2 is noted as a pseudogene. The length of the CDR3 is 15 residues. CDR3 coding DNA: TGTGCCAGCAGCCAAGTCTTTAACGTCCCCTACGAGCAGTACTTC. It encodes CASSQVFNVPYEQYF.

The V and J genes are TRBV2 and TRBJ1-2, with D possibly TRBD1 on 5 matching bases. From germline, CDR1 is SNHLY and CDR2 FYNNEI. V was shortened by 2 bases and J by 4 bases, with 14 bases between the two germline ends. The CDR3 spans 15 residues. Here the CDR3 DNA reads TGTGCCAGCAGTGAACCGACAGACCTCCTCTATGGCTACACCTTC. Translated, it gives CASSEPTDLLYGYTF.

There are many counts of this clonotype. This chain links TRBV5-6 with TRBJ1-5, with no clear D. V was cut by 3 bases and J by 1 base, with 8 bases left in between. This CDR3 comprises 14 residues. Germline V gene lookup returns CDR1 SGHDT and CDR2 YYEEEE. The chain's CDR3 is CASSSSTSNQPQHF. CDR3 coding DNA: TGTGCCAGCAGCTCGAGCACGAGCAATCAGCCCCAGCATTTT.

This clonotype was seen repeatedly, ten times or more. The chain is built from TRBV20-1 and TRBJ2-1, with D tentatively TRBD1 or TRBD2 (5 bases each). This CDR3 has 13 amino acids. V was cut by 5 bases and J by 4 bases, with 12 bases left in between. Germline V CDR1 and CDR2: DFQATT, SNEGSKA (reference sequence). CDR3 protein: CSAERQGYNEQFF. Written as DNA, the CDR3 is TGCAGTGCTGAGCGGCAGGGTTACAATGAGCAGTTCTTC.

There are a few counts of this clonotype. This rearrangement joins TRBV20-1 to TRBJ2-7, with D hard to call. V lost 3 bases and J lost 0, with 9 bases in between. Germline V CDR1 and CDR2: DFQATT, SNEGSKA (reference sequence). This CDR3 is 13 amino acids long. The CDR3 bases are TGCAGTGCTAGGGCTAGTGGCTCCTACGAGCAGTACTTC. It encodes CSARASGSYEQYF.

The chain joins TRBV10-3 to TRBJ1-1; a weak D match, TRBD1 (5 bases). Germline V gene sequence: CDR1 ENHRY, CDR2 SYGVKD. Trimming took off 0 bases at V and 12 bases at J, with 17 bases between the two ends. There are 14 residues in the CDR3. CDR3 in amino acids: CAISESNGQPVTFF. The CDR3, as DNA: TGTGCCATCAGTGAGTCGAATGGACAACCGGTTACTTTCTTT.

V gene TRBV5-1 combines with J gene TRBJ1-1; TRBD1 is a possible D gene (5 bases). The CDR3 is 16 amino acids. Germline V gene data show CDR1 as SGHRS and CDR2 as YFSETQ. V gave up 0 bases and J gave up 1 base, with 13 bases separating them. CDR3 sequence reads: CASSLEGRLQNTEAFF. CDR3 sequence (DNA): TGCGCCAGCAGCTTGGAGGGACGTTTACAGAACACTGAAGCTTTCTTT.